This TCR beta chain was identified during a study of shared T cell receptors in the human thymus. The germline V and J ends were trimmed by 7 bases and 3 bases, with 7 bases remaining between them. The V gene's germline CDR1 is WSHSY and CDR2 SAAADI. The CDR3 contains 11 residues. Assay used: immunoSEQ multiplex PCR; TCRdb lists only in-frame clones, some missing. Of some 660,000 clones listed, roughly 86% are singletons. These data were also reused for a study on human thymus T cells. This second report adds: All donors were healthy Finnish infants who were undergoing corrective surgery to treat congenital heart defects. Related studies found that unrelated individuals share highly overlapping thymic repertoires.

The J gene is TRBJ2-7, the V gene TRBV10-2; D is unresolved. Specimen: thymocytes. The TCR originated in a boy under two years old with a congenital heart defect. The chain's CDR3 is CASKLNYEQYF. Written as DNA, the CDR3 is TGCGCCAGCAAACTAAACTACGAGCAGTACTTC.